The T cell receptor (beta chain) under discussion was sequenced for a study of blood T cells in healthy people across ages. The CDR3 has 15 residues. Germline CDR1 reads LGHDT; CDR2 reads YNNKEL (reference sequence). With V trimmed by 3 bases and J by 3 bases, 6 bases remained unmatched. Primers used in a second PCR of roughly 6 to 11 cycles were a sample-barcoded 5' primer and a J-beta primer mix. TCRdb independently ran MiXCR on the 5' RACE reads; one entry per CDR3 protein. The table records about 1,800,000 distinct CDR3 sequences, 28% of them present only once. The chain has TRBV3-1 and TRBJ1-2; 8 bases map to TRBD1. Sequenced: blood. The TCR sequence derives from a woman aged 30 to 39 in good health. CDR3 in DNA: TGTGCCAGCAGCCAGAAAGGACAGGGATACTATGGCTACACCTTC. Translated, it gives CASSQKGQGYYGYTF.